This T cell receptor (beta chain) was sequenced during a study of blood T cells in healthy people across ages. This clonotype has just a few counts. Primed by a sample-barcoded 5' primer and a J-beta primer mix, a second PCR proceeded for 7 to 11 cycles. One entry per CDR3 protein results from TCRdb running MiXCR on the 5' RACE reads. The sample shows some 1,500,000 distinct CDR3 sequences, under 55% of them seen only once. The CDR3 spans 12 residues. Germline V gene data show CDR1 as SGHTA and CDR2 as FQGNSA. The ends were cut back, 4 bases at V and 0 bases at J, with 3 bases in the middle. The chain employs TRBV7-2 and TRBJ1-1, with D unclear. The sequencing sample was made of blood. The receptor comes from a woman younger than 35 in good health. This CDR3 reads CASSWLNTEAFF. CDR3 in DNA: TGTGCCAGCAGCTGGTTGAACACTGAAGCTTTCTTT.